This TCR beta chain originates from a study of T cell repertoires in cytomegalovirus infection. Per germline, CDR1 MNHEY and CDR2 SVGEGT. The CDR3 has 15 amino acids. The V gene lost 8 bases and the J gene lost 1 base, with 15 bases spanning the gap. This clonotype was found many times. Each CDR3 protein is one row after TCRdb ran MiXCR on the reads. The table shows about 260,000 distinct CDR3 sequences, with around 13% occurring only once. What was sequenced was PBMCs. This TCR was recovered from a human donor in good health (CMV status not recorded). Some clones in this sample may be carry-over from other donors' samples. The chain employs TRBV6-2 or TRBV6-3 and TRBJ1-5; D may be TRBD1 (6 bases). CDR3 amino acids: CASSGTGTSNQPQHF. CDR3 nucleotide sequence: TGTGCCAGCTCGGGAACAGGGACCAGCAATCAGCCCCAGCATTTT.